The entry below describes one TCR beta chain. No antigen is known for it. Amplification used 60 Vbeta primers and 13 Jbeta primers. Assay used: immunoSEQ multiplex PCR; TCRdb lists only in-frame clones, some missing. This table has about 140,000 clones, roughly three quarters appearing once. This CDR3 has 14 residues. V gave up 0 bases and J gave up 0 bases, with 5 bases separating them. In germline, CDR1 is KGHSH, CDR2 LQKENI. The data derive from a study of cytomegalovirus exposure and HLA in healthy donors. Study-level background: The Caucasian-associated ancestry cluster contained around four fifths of the 398 genotyped donors.

Findings and caveats of the study: In an earlier analysis, in some 600 donors, most V segments appeared productive either ~87% or ~30% of the time.

V usage is TRBV18 and J usage is TRBJ1-1; D gene ambiguous. Input material: PBMCs. The clonotype comes from a woman in her thirties or forties in good health and CMV-seronegative. The CDR3 region is CASSPPGLNTEAFF. The CDR3 DNA follows: TGTGCCAGCTCACCACCTGGGCTGAACACTGAAGCTTTCTTT.